This TCR beta chain was identified in a study of blood T cell repertoires in COVID-19. Study context: Samples taken during acute and convalescent COVID-19 were collected in the United States, Italy and Spain. PBMCs, B-cell-depleted T cells, or T cells were the source of the cDNA or gDNA that made up the material.

The V gene end was trimmed by 0 bases and the J gene end by 6 bases; junction bases not matched to a gene: 1. The CDR3 extends over 14 amino acids. The germline V gene has CDR1 MNHNS and CDR2 SASEGT. TCRdb's table, derived via immunoSEQ multiplex PCR, lists solely in-frame clones and lacks some. The sample lists 200,000 to 250,000 clones; 65% to 90% were seen once. During active infection, Seattle patients enrolled and were then monitored through disease. Sequenced: peripheral blood. The sequence derives from a woman aged 70-85 years with COVID-19, enrolled during active disease. The genes are TRBV6-1 and TRBJ2-7; 11 positions match TRBD1. CDR3 DNA: TGTGCCAGCAGTGAAGCAGGGACAGGGGGCGAGCAGTACTTC. Translation gives CASSEAGTGGEQYF.